This passage covers 2 T cell receptor beta chains from one sample sequenced in a study of early T cells in non-severe SARS-CoV-2 infection. TCRdb re-called the 5' RACE reads with MiXCR, one entry per CDR3 protein. The sample lists 35,000 to 50,000 distinct CDR3 sequences, around a quarter seen once, with 3.5% to 5% in the top ten. Sequences were derived from whole blood, sampled at baseline. The receptors originated from an adult who was a healthcare worker with PCR-confirmed SARS-CoV-2 infection or an uninfected control (not recorded which).

The chain has TRBV7-2 and TRBJ2-7; tentative D call: TRBD2 (6 bases). CDR3 length: 15 amino acids. V lost 3 bases, J lost 6 bases, and 18 bases lay in between. Germline loops: CDR1 SGHTA, CDR2 FQGNSA. In nucleotides, the CDR3 is TGTGCCAGCAGCTTTGCCTTGGGAGGTGGAGGCGAGCAGTACTTC. Residues: CASSFALGGGGEQYF.

This clonotype was detected a few times. This chain uses TRBV5-1 with TRBJ2-3; D may be TRBD1 or TRBD2 (5 bases each). The CDR3 has 12 residues. CDR1 is SGHRS and CDR2 is YFSETQ in the germline V gene. The ends were cut back, 1 base at V and 6 bases at J, with 6 bases in the middle. The CDR3 nucleotides are TGCGCCAGCAGCTTGTGGGGGGATACGCAGTATTTT. Amino acid sequence: CASSLWGDTQYF. Drawing the rest from reference TRBV5-1 and TRBJ2-3, the complete variable domain is KAGVTQTPRYLIKTRGQQVTLSCSPISGHRSVSWYQQTPGQGLQFLFEYFSETQRNKGNFPGRFSGRQFSNSRSEMNVSTLELGDSALYLCASSLWGDTQYFGPGTRLTVL.